Each of the 26 T cell receptor beta chains below was sequenced from the same sample in a study of CD8 T cells in Susac syndrome (dated by TCRdb to the late 2010s). To prepare the library, the immunoSEQ multiplex PCR assay was applied. RNA was extracted using the RNeasy kit, and roughly 0.5 to 1 ug of the RNA was reverse transcribed with random hexamers. The public sequencing data were trimmed at Q25 with fastp and processed into clonotypes with MiXCR by TCRdb, which kept only in-frame beta chains. Identical CDR3 protein sequences are pooled into one entry, listed with their most common genes and DNA. The sample records 150,000 to 200,000 distinct CDR3 sequences, 85% to 95% of which are singletons. The top ten clonotypes cover 0.13% of the sample. The sequencing sample was made of CD4+ T cells from PBMCs. These receptors came from a human donor in good health.

V is TRBV29-1 and J is TRBJ1-1; D remains unclear. This CDR3 is 13 amino acids long. CDR1 is SQVTM and CDR2 is ANQGSEA in the germline V gene. V lost 4 bases, J lost 2 bases, and 11 bases lay in between. This CDR3 is CSVAWRRNTEAFF. The CDR3 DNA sequence: TGCAGCGTTGCATGGCGGCGCAACACTGAAGCTTTCTTT.

The CDR3 DNA reads TGCAGCGTTGGTTCCGGGGTGAACACTGAAGCTTTCTTT. Translating gives CSVGSGVNTEAFF. This chain joins TRBV29-1 and TRBJ1-1; no clear D gene. Between the trimmed V and J ends, which lost 4 bases and 0 bases, there was a span of 9 bases. The CDR3 is made up of 13 amino acids. Germline CDR1 and CDR2: SQVTM and ANQGSEA.

V gene TRBV29-1 combines with J gene TRBJ1-2; 7 bases match TRBD1. This CDR3 region has 15 residues. J gave up 0 bases and V 3 bases, and 7 bases lay outside the gene matches. Germline V gene lookup returns CDR1 SQVTM and CDR2 ANQGSEA. The CDR3 DNA reads TGCAGCGTTGATGGCAGGGGGGAAGCTAACTATGGCTACACCTTC. The encoded protein is CSVDGRGEANYGYTF.

V and J are TRBV5-1 and TRBJ2-5; no reliable D call. This CDR3 has 16 residues. Germline V lookup: CDR1 SGHRS, CDR2 YFSETQ. V shed 0 bases and J shed 3 bases, with 15 bases lying between them. The CDR3 spells CASSLALNGPKETQYF. The CDR3 DNA reads TGCGCCAGCAGCTTGGCCCTGAACGGACCAAAAGAGACCCAGTACTTC.

The chain recombines TRBV4-1 with TRBJ1-2, with 7 bases lining up with TRBD1. V dropped 1 base and J dropped 4; count of bases not matched to a gene: 6. The CDR3 consists of 15 residues. Germline V lookup: CDR1 MGHRA, CDR2 YSYEKL. The CDR3 loop reads CASSQAGQAAYGYTF. The CDR3 coding sequence is TGCGCCAGCAGCCAAGCAGGACAGGCCGCCTATGGCTACACCTTC.

This chain joins TRBV7-2 and TRBJ2-3; 9 bases fit TRBD2. V trimming: 2 bases; J trimming: 6 bases; junction bases outside the gene matches: 6. The CDR3 loop spans 15 amino acids. The germline CDR1 and CDR2 sequences are SGHTA and FQGNSA. CDR3 bases: TGTGCCAGCAGCTTAACGGCGGGGGGGTCTGATACGCAGTATTTT. Protein product: CASSLTAGGSDTQYF.

The chain has TRBV29-1 and TRBJ2-5, with TRBD1 identical over 9 bases. Germline V CDR1 and CDR2: SQVTM, ANQGSEA. The junction had 14 bases not matched to a gene; V was cut back by 5 bases and J by 1 base. CDR3 length: 17 residues. CDR3 region: CSVLGQGRSGGQETQYF. In DNA form, the CDR3 reads TGCAGCGTTCTCGGACAGGGGCGATCGGGGGGCCAAGAGACCCAGTACTTC.

The chain employs TRBV5-1 and TRBJ2-3; 9 positions match TRBD2. Trimming at V came to 0 bases and at J to 6 bases, leaving 14 bases not matched to a gene. CDR3 length equals 18 residues. Germline CDR1 reads SGHRS; CDR2 reads YFSETQ. CDR3 amino acids: CASSLGLAGWGSEDTQYF. The CDR3, as DNA: TGCGCCAGCAGCTTGGGCCTAGCGGGGTGGGGAAGCGAGGATACGCAGTATTTT.

V usage is TRBV5-4 and J usage is TRBJ2-5, with a weak D call TRBD2 (5 bases). Trimming pared 2 bases from V and 5 bases from J, leaving 16 bases between. Per the germline V gene, CDR1 is SGHNT and CDR2 is YYREEE (reference sequence). The CDR3 contains 15 residues. CDR3 in amino acids: CASSFGGGFSETQYF. The DNA for the CDR3 is TGTGCCAGCAGCTTCGGCGGCGGGTTTTCGGAGACCCAGTACTTC.

The V and J genes are TRBV21-1 and TRBJ2-7. TRBV21-1 is listed as a pseudogene. The CDR3 extends over 12 amino acids. Written as DNA, the CDR3 is TGTGCCAGCAGGACAACGGGTGGCGAGCAGTACTTC. Translation: CASRTTGGEQYF.

The CDR3 loop reads CASSSTSGAPYEQFF. Written as DNA, the CDR3 is TGTGCCAGCAGTTCGACTAGCGGGGCCCCATATGAGCAGTTCTTC. The J gene is TRBJ2-1, the V gene TRBV6-5, with 11 bases that match TRBD2. This CDR3 region has 15 residues. Germline V gene sequence: CDR1 MNHEY, CDR2 SVGAGI. V lost 4 bases, J lost 8 bases, and 7 bases stayed unmatched.

The chain recombines TRBV12-3 or TRBV12-4 with TRBJ1-2, with 7 bases identical to TRBD1. The V gene end was trimmed by 6 bases and the J gene end by 4 bases; junction bases not matched to a gene: 5. This CDR3 spans 13 amino acids. DNA for the CDR3: TGTGCCAGCAGAGAGACAGGGACCTATGGCTACACCTTC. Its translation is CASRETGTYGYTF.

The V gene is TRBV29-1, the J gene TRBJ2-1; no definite D call. Germline V gene sequence: CDR1 SQVTM, CDR2 ANQGSEA. V was shortened by 4 bases and J by 6 bases, with 13 bases between the two germline ends. The CDR3 is made up of 13 amino acids. The CDR3: CSVVLPPGNEQFF. For the CDR3, the DNA is TGCAGCGTTGTTCTCCCCCCGGGCAATGAGCAGTTCTTC.

This clonotype was detected only once. This chain joins TRBV4-2 and TRBJ1-2; D gene uncertain. CDR1 LGHNA and CDR2 YNFKEQ come from the germline V gene. This CDR3 spans 13 amino acids. V was trimmed by 5 bases and J by 1 base, leaving 8 bases between them. The DNA of the CDR3 is TGTGCCAGCAGCGGACGGTTTAACTATGGCTACACCTTC. This translates into CASSGRFNYGYTF.

The rearrangement uses TRBV5-1 and TRBJ2-5; possibly TRBD1 or TRBD2 for D (5 bases each). Trimming took 2 bases from V and 5 from J, leaving 13 bases between them. The CDR3 has 14 residues. Looked up from germline, CDR1 is SGHRS and CDR2 is YFSETQ. CDR3 coding DNA: TGCGCCAGCAGCTTTGGGACGGGGAGCGAGACCCAGTACTTC. This encodes CASSFGTGSETQYF.

This clonotype appeared a single time. CDR3 sequence (DNA): TGTGCCAGCAGTGGGACAGCGGGAAAACTGTTTTTT. This encodes CASSGTAGKLFF. The rearrangement links TRBV2 to TRBJ1-4, with TRBD1 as a possible D gene (6 bases). The germline gives CDR1 SNHLY, CDR2 FYNNEI. The CDR3 is made up of 12 amino acids. Trimming took 4 bases from V and 10 from J, leaving 10 bases between them.

This chain uses TRBV18 with TRBJ2-7; D may be TRBD1 (5 bases). The CDR3 extends over 14 amino acids. Germline CDR1 is KGHSH and CDR2 is LQKENI. The germline V and J ends were trimmed by 0 bases and 3 bases, with 9 bases remaining between them. This CDR3 reads CASSPPRQSYEQYF. The CDR3 region has the DNA TGTGCCAGCTCACCACCGCGACAGAGCTACGAGCAGTACTTC.

CDR3 nucleotide sequence: TGTGCCAGCTCCTCGGCAAGAAGCTCTGAAGCTTTCTTT. Protein sequence: CASSSARSSEAFF. The V and J genes are TRBV18 and TRBJ1-1; D gene unclear. The CDR3 is 13 residues long. The V end was cut by 6 bases, the J end by 6 bases, with 14 bases between. The germline gives CDR1 KGHSH, CDR2 LQKENI.

CDR3: CSPQGGGDTQYF. As DNA, the CDR3 is TGCAGCCCTCAGGGGGGTGGAGATACGCAGTATTTT. This chain uses TRBV20-1 with TRBJ2-3; D is possibly TRBD1 (7 bases). Germline CDR1 and CDR2: DFQATT and SNEGSKA (reference sequence). The CDR3 covers 12 residues.

The chain has TRBV7-8 and TRBJ2-7; unclear D gene. Trimming removed 4 bases at V and 4 bases at J, with 11 bases between. The germline V gene has CDR1 SGHVS and CDR2 FQNEAQ. The CDR3 is 13 amino acids. The DNA of the CDR3 is TGTGCCAGCAGCTGGTGGGAAACTTACGAGCAGTACTTC. Its protein product is CASSWWETYEQYF. Supplemented by reference TRBV7-8 and TRBJ2-7, the full variable domain reads GAGVSQSPRYKVAKRGQDVALRCDPISGHVSLFWYQQALGQGPEFLTYFQNEAQLDKSGLPSDRFFAERPEGSVSTLKIQRTQQEDSAVYLCASSWWETYEQYFGPGTRLTVT.

The chain has TRBV2 and TRBJ1-2; possibly TRBD1 for D (6 bases). Germline CDR1 SNHLY, CDR2 FYNNEI. Trimming removed 8 bases from V and 0 bases from J, with 10 bases in between. The CDR3 is made up of 13 amino acids. CDR3 region: CASGQQSNYGYTF. The CDR3 bases are TGTGCCAGCGGACAGCAATCTAACTATGGCTACACCTTC. Complete variable domain (other parts from reference TRBV2 and TRBJ1-2): EPEVTQTPSHQVTQMGQEVILRCVPISNHLYFYWYRQILGQKVEFLVSFYNNEISEKSEIFDDQFSVERPDGSNFTLKIRSTKLEDSAMYFCASGQQSNYGYTFGSGTRLTVV.

J is TRBJ1-1 and V is TRBV7-2, with D possibly TRBD1 on 5 matching bases. The V gene lost 5 bases and the J gene lost 2 bases, with 9 bases spanning the gap. Germline assignment: CDR1 SGHTA and CDR2 FQGNSA. CDR3 length equals 13 residues. CDR3 sequence reads: CASSADINTEAFF. In DNA, the CDR3 is TGTGCCAGCAGCGCGGACATAAACACTGAAGCTTTCTTT. Complete variable domain (other parts from reference TRBV7-2 and TRBJ1-1): GAGVSQSPSNKVTEKGKDVELRCDPISGHTALYWYRQSLGQGLEFLIYFQGNSAPDKSGLPSDRFSAERTGGSVSTLTIQRTQQEDSAVYLCASSADINTEAFFGQGTRLTVV.

This chain uses TRBV29-1 with TRBJ2-3; weak D call: TRBD1 (5 bases). Trimming took off 5 bases at V and 1 base at J, with 10 bases between the two ends. This CDR3 contains 13 residues. Germline CDR1 reads SQVTM; CDR2 reads ANQGSEA. The CDR3 nucleotides read TGCAGCGTTAAAGGGGTCGGCACAGATACGCAGTATTTT. It specifies CSVKGVGTDTQYF.

This chain uses TRBV4-2 with TRBJ1-4, with 7 bases identical to TRBD1. With V trimmed by 4 bases and J by 5 bases, 4 bases remained unmatched. CDR3 length equals 14 residues. The germline CDR1 and CDR2 sequences are LGHNA and YNFKEQ. In DNA, the CDR3 is TGTGCCAGCAGCCCAAGGACAGGAAATGAAAAACTGTTTTTT. It is translated as CASSPRTGNEKLFF.

The chain joins TRBV12-3 or TRBV12-4 to TRBJ1-2; D is perhaps TRBD1 (5 bases). The ends were cut back, 6 bases at V and 6 bases at J, with 11 bases in the middle. The CDR3 is 12 residues long. CDR3 in DNA: TGTGCCAGCAGGGTCGGGACGGATGGCTACACCTTC. Its translation is CASRVGTDGYTF.

In its sample, this clonotype was seen once. The chain links TRBV20-1 to TRBJ2-5; D is uncertain. Trimming took off 0 bases at V and 5 bases at J, with 7 bases between the two ends. This CDR3 region has 12 residues. The germline CDR1 and CDR2 sequences are DFQATT and SNEGSKA (reference sequence). In nucleotides, the CDR3 is TGCAGTGCTAGAGATCGGGTGGAGACCCAGTACTTC. Protein: CSARDRVETQYF.